A selection of T cell receptor beta chains follows, all from one sample in a study of neoadjuvant nivolumab and ipilimumab in lung cancer. Generated by immunoSEQ multiplex PCR, the TCRdb table keeps only in-frame clones and is missing some. The sample lists several thousand clones, approximately 84% seen once, with 6.5% to 9.5% in the top ten. Sample: tumor tissue, taken after neoadjuvant nivolumab, alone or with ipilimumab, at or shortly before surgery. The receptors here all came from an adult with non-small cell lung cancer. CDR3s include the opening cysteine and the closing phenylalanine or tryptophan. Fields, in order: V gene, J gene, clone size, D gene, CDR3 DNA, CDR3 protein. A D gene is named only where the DNA matches it firmly. Where a row states a size, it is once, few, many or the class of an expanded clone; other rows omit it.

TRBV15	TRBJ2-7	few	.	TGTGCCACCAGCAGAACAGGGTCGTACGAGCAGTACTTC	CATSRTGSYEQYF
TRBV4-2	TRBJ2-7	.	TRBD2	TGTGCCAGCAGCCAGGGACTAGCGGAGGCCTACGAGCAGTACTTC	CASSQGLAEAYEQYF
TRBV7-2	TRBJ2-7	.	.	TGTGCCAGCACCCCCCCCTCCTACGAGCAGTACTTC	CASTPPSYEQYF
TRBV5-4	TRBJ2-3	.	TRBD2	TGTGCCAGCAGCTCGGGTCGGCGGGGGGACGATACGCAGTATTTT	CASSSGRRGDDTQYF
TRBV7-6	TRBJ2-7	.	.	TGTGCCAGCAGCTCCGGACCGAACTACGAGCAGTACTTC	CASSSGPNYEQYF
TRBV12-5	TRBJ1-2	once	.	TGTGCTAGTGGTGGAAGTGGCTATGGCTACACCTTC	CASGGSGYGYTF
TRBV6-4	TRBJ2-1	.	TRBD2	TGTGCCAGCAGTGTAAATACGGGACTAGCGGGGGAAGAGCAGTTCTTC	CASSVNTGLAGEEQFF
TRBV6-5	TRBJ1-2	few	.	TGTGCCAGCAGTTACTCGGCCAGTAACTATGGCTACACCTTC	CASSYSASNYGYTF
TRBV7-7	TRBJ2-5	.	TRBD1	TGTGCCAGCAGCCCGACAGGGAACCAAGAGACCCAGTACTTC	CASSPTGNQETQYF
TRBV4-1	TRBJ2-4	.	.	TGCGCCAGCAGCCAAGTCCTTACGGTGCTGGGGTCGGCCAAAAACATTCAGTACTTC	CASSQVLTVLGSAKNIQYF
TRBV6-5	TRBJ1-2	.	.	TGTGCCAGCAGCCCTAGCCCAACTAACTATGGCTACACCTTC	CASSPSPTNYGYTF
TRBV2	TRBJ2-7	once	TRBD1	TGTGCCAGCGTAATAAGACAGGGATCAGGCGAGCAGTACTTC	CASVIRQGSGEQYF
TRBV29-1	TRBJ2-1	.	.	TGCAGCGTTGTCAGAGACAATGAGCAGTTCTTC	CSVVRDNEQFF
TRBV19	TRBJ2-2	once	.	TGTGCCAGTAGTGCTCGCTTAAAAGGCACCGGGGAGCTGTTTTTT	CASSARLKGTGELFF
TRBV5-1	TRBJ1-2	few	.	TGCGCCAGCAGCTTGTCGGGGGGCGACAGTTATGGCTACACCTTC	CASSLSGGDSYGYTF
TRBV18	TRBJ1-5	.	.	TGTGCCAGCTCACCAGGGGTTTATGGTCAGCCCCAGCATTTT	CASSPGVYGQPQHF
TRBV5-6	TRBJ1-1	.	TRBD1	TGTGCCAGCAGTCGAAAAGACAGGGACGGCACTGAAGCTTTCTTT	CASSRKDRDGTEAFF
TRBV7-2	TRBJ1-5	.	.	TGTGCCAGCAGCCCGAACGGTGGAACAAGGGTAGGGCAGCCCCAGCATTTT	CASSPNGGTRVGQPQHF
TRBV6-5	TRBJ1-2	.	.	TGTGCCAGCAGCGGTGCGGGGGACGGCTACACCTTC	CASSGAGDGYTF
TRBV5-1	TRBJ2-6	.	.	TGCGCCAGCAGCGATGCCTCTGGGGCCAACGTCCTGACTTTC	CASSDASGANVLTF
TRBV30	TRBJ1-2	.	.	TGTGCCTGGAACGCCAATTACTATGGCTACACCTTC	CAWNANYYGYTF
TRBV5-4	TRBJ1-2	.	TRBD1	TGTGCCAGCAGCTTGGGACAGGGTAAAGTCTATGGCTACACCTTC	CASSLGQGKVYGYTF
TRBV30	TRBJ1-1	.	TRBD1	TGTGCCTGGGTGGGACGACAGGGCAACACTGAAGCTTTCTTT	CAWVGRQGNTEAFF
TRBV4-1	TRBJ1-1	.	.	TGCGCCAGCAGCCAAGAGAGGGTAGGCACTGAAGCTTTCTTT	CASSQERVGTEAFF
TRBV7-2	TRBJ2-5	.	.	TGTGCCAGCAGCCGCGGGGGCGAAGAGACCCAGTACTTC	CASSRGGEETQYF
TRBV7-9	TRBJ1-4	few	TRBD1	TGTGCCAGCCGGGACAGGGAGGATGAAAAACTGTTTTTT	CASRDREDEKLFF
TRBV27	TRBJ1-2	.	.	TGTGCCAGCAGCGGGGATAGGGGTAACTATGGCTACACCTTC	CASSGDRGNYGYTF
TRBV6-6	TRBJ2-2	.	TRBD1	TGTGCCAGCAGGGGGCGACAGGGCGAAACCGGGGAGCTGTTTTTT	CASRGRQGETGELFF
TRBV11-2	TRBJ1-3	.	.	TGTGCCAGCAGCCCTCGAAACACCATATATTTT	CASSPRNTIYF
TRBV14	TRBJ1-4	.	TRBD1	TGTGCCAGCAGCCAAGATGGGACAGCCACTAATGAAAAACTGTTTTTT	CASSQDGTATNEKLFF
TRBV6-5	TRBJ1-5	.	TRBD1	TGTGCCAGCAGTTACTCCGGGCAGGGGGGTCAGCCCCAGCATTTT	CASSYSGQGGQPQHF
TRBV5-1	TRBJ2-7	.	.	TGCGCCAGCAGCTTGGGGGCGAGGGAGCAGTACTTC	CASSLGAREQYF